This TCR beta chain was recorded in a study of cytomegalovirus exposure and HLA in healthy donors. V was clipped by 3 bases and J by 0 bases; unmatched bases: 7. Germline-derived CDR1 and CDR2 are GTSNPN and SVGIG (reference sequence). The CDR3 length is 16 residues. The PCR ran on 60 Vbeta and 13 Jbeta primers. Sequenced by immunoSEQ multiplex PCR; TCRdb stores in-frame clones only, minus some. The data show some 120,000 clones, approximately 72% seen once. The sequence derives from a woman aged 45-65 years in good health and CMV-seropositive. V usage is TRBV30 and J usage is TRBJ1-4, with 7 bases matching TRBD1. Source material: PBMCs. The CDR3 sequence is CAWSGGQVATNEKLFF. The CDR3 coding sequence is TGTGCCTGGAGCGGCGGACAGGTTGCAACTAATGAAAAACTGTTTTTT.